This T cell receptor (beta chain) was identified in a study of cytomegalovirus exposure and HLA in healthy donors. Study-wide results and limits: Earlier findings revealed that most TCR beta V segments proved productive either about 90% or about 30% of the time. The presence/absence work took it that sequencing depth was about the same across donors. Later, TCR association rates were found to vary by HLA locus, highest for DRB1 and lowest for HLA-C.

As concerns this clone: The antigen is not known.

The V end lost 5 bases, the J end lost 5 bases, and 15 bases lay between the germline ends. The CDR3 runs to 15 residues. CDR1 is SGHVS and CDR2 is FNYEAQ in the germline V gene. Donors had nominal health at sampling but likely had unrecorded immune exposures. It was with 60 Vbeta and 13 Jbeta primers that the PCR ran. Clones were sequenced by immunoSEQ multiplex PCR, and TCRdb holds only the in-frame ones, with some missing. The sample lists under 250,000 clones; 65% to 90% were seen once. The chain employs TRBV7-6 and TRBJ2-2; a possible D gene is TRBD2 (6 bases). This receptor was identified in a woman aged 50 to 60 in good health and CMV-seronegative. The specimen was PBMCs. DNA of the CDR3: TGTGCCAGCAGCGGCCGACTAGGAGGTACCGGGGAGCTGTTTTTT. Amino acid sequence: CASSGRLGGTGELFF.